This passage covers 31 T cell receptor beta chains from one sample sequenced in a study of shared clonotypes between healthy human individuals (dated by TCRdb to about 2020). CD8 naive samples consisted of CD45RO-negative cells that were positively selected for CCR7, yielding a CD45RA+CCR7+ population without TemRA cells. The library was built by means of the immunoSEQ multiplex PCR assay. In TCRdb, the immuneACCESS table is reduced to in-frame sequences with V and J assigned. These tables do not hold every clone; where another copy was compared, an unresolved V gene accounts for under half, and the others remain unexplained. This sample holds about 2.1 million clones; about 93% were observed only once. The ten largest clones add up to over 1.5% of the sample. The sequencing sample was made of naive CD8+ T cells from PBMCs. What the cell subset or site label conveys for this sample: CD45RA+CCR7+. Receptors originate from a man aged 18 to 29 in good health. Some clones in this sample may be carry-over from other donors' samples.

This rearrangement joins TRBV6-6 to TRBJ2-1; 8 bases line up with TRBD2. Germline CDR1 reads MNHNY; CDR2 reads SVGAGI (reference sequence). The CDR3 runs 15 residues. V gave up 6 bases and J gave up 2 bases; unmatched junction bases: 6. The CDR3 loop reads CASSRREGPYNEQFF. The CDR3 bases are TGTGCCAGCAGCCGCCGGGAGGGCCCCTACAATGAGCAGTTCTTC.

J is TRBJ2-7 and V is TRBV18, with D hard to call. The CDR3 totals 14 residues. Germline V lookup: CDR1 KGHSH, CDR2 LQKENI. The ends were cut back, 0 bases at V and 4 bases at J, with 10 bases in the middle. The CDR3 nucleotides read TGTGCCAGCTCACCACCCCCGAGTATTTACGAGCAGTACTTC. Translating it yields CASSPPPSIYEQYF.

V is TRBV5-3 and J is TRBJ1-4; 10 bases line up with TRBD1. TRBV5-3 is filed as an ORF, its function uncertain. Germline trimming cut 10 bases from V and 0 bases from J; bases unmatched to any gene: 12. This CDR3 contains 17 residues. The CDR3 DNA follows: TGTGCCTGGGGGTGGGACAGGGGCTTTGCAACTAATGAAAAACTGTTTTTT. This codes for CAWGWDRGFATNEKLFF.

The CDR3 protein is CSVEDIWGTGLDSNYGYTF. CDR3 nucleotides: TGCAGCGTTGAAGATATTTGGGGGACAGGCCTAGATTCTAACTATGGCTACACCTTC. The chain is built from TRBV29-1 and TRBJ1-2; 8 bases fit TRBD1. J lost 0 bases, V lost 0 bases, and 15 bases had no gene match. Looked up from germline, CDR1 is SQVTM and CDR2 is ANQGSEA. This CDR3 is 19 amino acids long.

A single count supports this clone. The V gene is TRBV5-1, the J gene TRBJ2-3; 10 bases line up with TRBD2. Germline V lookup: CDR1 SGHRS, CDR2 YFSETQ. This CDR3 comprises 16 residues. Trimming took 1 base from V and 6 from J; bases not matched to a gene: 8. The CDR3 loop reads CASSLLIAGGFDTQYF. The CDR3 DNA sequence: TGCGCCAGCAGCTTGTTAATAGCGGGAGGTTTCGATACGCAGTATTTT.

The V and J genes are TRBV4-3 and TRBJ2-7, with a possible D match to TRBD1 (6 bases). The germline gives CDR1 LGHNA, CDR2 YSLEER. The CDR3 is 14 amino acids. V lost 4 bases to trimming and J lost 5 bases, with 15 bases between them. The CDR3 coding sequence is TGCGCCAGCAGCCTAGGGACAAGGGCCCACGAGCAGTACTTC. Amino acid sequence: CASSLGTRAHEQYF.

The V gene is TRBV5-1, the J gene TRBJ2-7; D is undetermined. V was trimmed by 1 base and J by 0 bases, leaving 11 bases between them. Per the germline V gene, CDR1 is SGHRS and CDR2 is YFSETQ. The CDR3 sequence is 15 residues long. Here the CDR3 DNA reads TGCGCCAGCAGCTTGTCGGTAGTGAACTCCTACGAGCAGTACTTC. Its protein product is CASSLSVVNSYEQYF.

This clone was found once. The V gene is TRBV27, the J gene TRBJ2-7, with TRBD2 matching over 10 bases. This CDR3 is 17 amino acids long. With 2 bases clipped from V and 7 bases from J, the junction kept 14 bases outside the gene matches. Germline lookup yields CDR1 MNHEY and CDR2 SMNVEV (reference sequence). The CDR3 DNA reads as TGTGCCAGCAGTTTACTAGCGGGAGTTCCCCAAAGGGGAGAGCAGTACTTC. This encodes CASSLLAGVPQRGEQYF.

This chain links TRBV19 with TRBJ2-5; a possible D gene is TRBD2 (5 bases). Germline V gene lookup returns CDR1 LNHDA and CDR2 SQIVND (reference sequence). Trimming pared 5 bases from V and 8 bases from J, leaving 18 bases between. CDR3 length equals 14 residues. In DNA, the CDR3 is TGTGCCAGTAGTTCGCGGACTGGCAAGAGAACCCAGTACTTC. This codes for CASSSRTGKRTQYF. The full variable domain, completed using reference TRBV19 and TRBJ2-5, is DGGITQSPKYLFRKEGQNVTLSCEQNLNHDAMYWYRQDPGQGLRLIYYSQIVNDFQKGDIAEGYSVSREKKESFPLTVTSAQKNPTAFYLCASSSRTGKRTQYFGPGTRLLVL.

V and J are TRBV2 and TRBJ2-7, with D perhaps TRBD1 or TRBD2 (5 bases each). This CDR3 region has 12 residues. V was cut by 8 bases and J by 4 bases, with 12 bases left in between. Germline CDR1 and CDR2: SNHLY and FYNNEI. The CDR3 DNA reads as TGTGCCAGCCGGGAAGAGGGGTACGAGCAGTACTTC. This sequence encodes CASREEGYEQYF.

J is TRBJ1-1 and V is TRBV7-9; 7 bases line up with TRBD1. This CDR3 contains 13 residues. From germline, CDR1 is SEHNR and CDR2 FQNEAQ (reference sequence). The trim removed 8 bases at V and 3 bases at J, leaving 6 bases unmatched. Here the CDR3 DNA reads TGTGCCAGCCGAGGTACAGGGGACACTGAAGCTTTCTTT. It is translated as CASRGTGDTEAFF.

The rearrangement uses TRBV9 and TRBJ2-3, with TRBD2 matching over 11 bases. Germline-derived CDR1 and CDR2 are SGDLS and YYNGEE. This CDR3 spans 15 amino acids. With 8 bases clipped from V and 6 bases from J, the junction kept 11 bases outside the gene matches. The CDR3 here is CASDPGTSGWDTQYF. CDR3 nucleotide sequence: TGTGCCAGTGATCCCGGGACTAGCGGCTGGGATACGCAGTATTTT.

Only a few counts were recorded for this clone. The chain joins TRBV4-1 to TRBJ1-2; no clear D gene. The CDR3 extends over 15 amino acids. Germline assignment: CDR1 MGHRA and CDR2 YSYEKL. The V gene lost 4 bases and the J gene lost 6 bases, with 18 bases spanning the gap. The CDR3: CASSPKDGFRHGYTF. The DNA of the CDR3 is TGCGCCAGCAGCCCGAAAGACGGCTTTCGTCATGGCTACACCTTC.

With regard to this clone: The identical CDR3 is also encoded by other nucleotide sequences in the sample. The chain links TRBV27 to TRBJ1-1, with a weak D call TRBD1 (5 bases). The CDR3 runs to 14 residues. V was shortened by 1 base and J by 4 bases, with 10 bases between the two germline ends. The germline V gene has CDR1 MNHEY and CDR2 SMNVEV (reference sequence). The DNA of the CDR3 is TGTGCCAGCAGTTTATTAAGGGGTAGCACTGAAGCTTTCTTT. As protein: CASSLLRGSTEAFF.

J is TRBJ2-2 and V is TRBV29-1; D gene ambiguous. Germline-derived CDR1 and CDR2 are SQVTM and ANQGSEA. V shed 6 bases and J shed 3 bases, with 8 bases lying between them. The CDR3 spans 12 residues. Here the CDR3 reads CSVRAYTGELFF. The DNA of the CDR3 is TGCAGCGTAAGGGCGTACACCGGGGAGCTGTTTTTT.

Written as DNA, the CDR3 is TGTGCCAGCAGCGTAACAACTAGCAGCTATGGCTACACCTTC. Protein product: CASSVTTSSYGYTF. J is TRBJ1-2 and V is TRBV7-2; no reliable D call. Trimming shortened V by 5 bases and J by 4 bases, and 14 bases separated the two germline ends. The CDR3 runs to 14 residues. Looked up from germline, CDR1 is SGHTA and CDR2 is FQGNSA. The full variable domain, its missing parts supplied by reference TRBV7-2 and TRBJ1-2, is GAGVSQSPSNKVTEKGKDVELRCDPISGHTALYWYRQSLGQGLEFLIYFQGNSAPDKSGLPSDRFSAERTGGSVSTLTIQRTQQEDSAVYLCASSVTTSSYGYTFGSGTRLTVV.

V gene TRBV27 combines with J gene TRBJ2-1; 10 nucleotides agree with TRBD1. The germline gives CDR1 MNHEY, CDR2 SMNVEV (reference sequence). V lost 3 bases to trimming and J lost 6 bases; unmatched junction nucleotides: 5. This CDR3 is built from 15 residues. CDR3 region: CASSLTGGAFNEQFF. The CDR3 nucleotides read TGTGCCAGCAGTTTGACAGGGGGCGCTTTCAATGAGCAGTTCTTC.

This clone was counted only a few times. This sequence joins TRBV10-3 and TRBJ2-4; TRBD2 matches at 10 bases. J lost 3 bases, V lost 5 bases, and 7 bases had no gene match. Germline V gene data show CDR1 as ENHRY and CDR2 as SYGVKD. The CDR3 sequence is 16 residues long. The CDR3 nucleotides are TGTGCCATCAGTCCTAGCGGGAGCGGTAACAAAAACATTCAGTACTTC. Protein: CAISPSGSGNKNIQYF.

The chain is built from TRBV2 and TRBJ2-7, with 7 bases that match TRBD1. With 6 bases clipped from V and 4 bases from J, the junction kept 3 bases outside the gene matches. This CDR3 comprises 12 residues. CDR1 is SNHLY and CDR2 is FYNNEI in the germline V gene. The CDR3 reads CASRGQFYEQYF. CDR3 sequence (DNA): TGTGCCAGCAGGGGACAGTTTTACGAGCAGTACTTC.

The V call is TRBV9, the J call TRBJ2-1, with a possible D match to TRBD1 (5 bases). V was trimmed by 3 bases and J by 6 bases, leaving 16 bases between them. The CDR3 is made up of 15 amino acids. Germline CDR1 is SGDLS and CDR2 is YYNGEE. CDR3 amino acids: CASSGGFSGANEQFF. DNA for the CDR3: TGTGCCAGCAGCGGAGGCTTTAGTGGGGCCAATGAGCAGTTCTTC.

This rearrangement joins TRBV7-8 to TRBJ1-5; D may be TRBD1 (6 bases). CDR1 is SGHVS and CDR2 is FQNEAQ in the germline V gene. Trimming removed 7 bases at V and 6 bases at J, with 16 bases between. The CDR3 is 14 amino acids. The CDR3 here is CASTPDRIGQPQHF. The CDR3 coding sequence is TGTGCCAGCACCCCAGACAGGATCGGTCAGCCCCAGCATTTT. Filled out from reference TRBV7-8 and TRBJ1-5, the complete variable domain reads GAGVSQSPRYKVAKRGQDVALRCDPISGHVSLFWYQQALGQGPEFLTYFQNEAQLDKSGLPSDRFFAERPEGSVSTLKIQRTQQEDSAVYLCASTPDRIGQPQHFGDGTRLSIL.

This chain connects TRBV29-1 to TRBJ1-2; 9 nucleotides match TRBD1. Unmatched junction bases numbered 5, after V lost 0 bases and J lost 9 bases. The germline CDR1 and CDR2 sequences are SQVTM and ANQGSEA. This CDR3 contains 13 residues. The CDR3 loop reads CSVEDPTGGSYTF. For the CDR3, the DNA is TGCAGCGTTGAAGATCCCACAGGGGGCAGCTACACCTTC.

The chain recombines TRBV9 with TRBJ2-1; D gene uncertain. This CDR3 contains 16 residues. V was cut by 4 bases and J by 3 bases, with 17 bases left in between. Germline V gives CDR1 SGDLS, CDR2 YYNGEE. In nucleotides, the CDR3 is TGTGCCAGCAGCCCCCGGGTCCAGCAGGTCTACAATGAGCAGTTCTTC. It yields the protein CASSPRVQQVYNEQFF.

The rearrangement uses TRBV9 and TRBJ1-1; tentative D call: TRBD1 (5 bases). V lost 3 bases to trimming and J lost 6 bases, with 15 bases between them. CDR1 and CDR2 (germline): SGDLS, YYNGEE. CDR3 size: 14 residues. The CDR3 protein is CASSAGGLLPEAFF. Written as DNA, the CDR3 is TGTGCCAGCAGCGCGGGGGGTCTACTACCTGAAGCTTTCTTT.

The chain combines TRBV5-8 with TRBJ2-1; 8 nucleotides agree with TRBD1. The germline gives CDR1 SGHTS, CDR2 YDEGEE. V lost 5 bases and J lost 6; bases outside the gene matches: 7. The CDR3 sequence is 14 residues long. The CDR3 DNA reads as TGTGCCAGCAGGGGCAGGGGGCGCGGCAATGAGCAGTTCTTC. As protein: CASRGRGRGNEQFF.

The chain combines TRBV19 with TRBJ1-5; D not certain. Germline CDR1 reads LNHDA; CDR2 reads SQIVND (reference sequence). This CDR3 has 12 residues. The V and J ends lost 5 bases and 2 bases respectively, with 4 bases between them. CDR3 loop: CASSGRNQPQHF. The CDR3 DNA follows: TGTGCCAGTAGTGGGCGCAATCAGCCCCAGCATTTT.

This sequence joins TRBV10-3 and TRBJ2-2; D might be TRBD1 or TRBD2, each matching 5 bases. The germline V gene encodes CDR1 ENHRY and CDR2 SYGVKD. This CDR3 is 10 amino acids long. V was clipped by 10 bases and J by 6 bases, with 6 bases between them. The CDR3 bases are TGTGCCACGGGGCCCGGGGAGCTGTTTTTT. It codes for CATGPGELFF.

The CDR3 coding sequence is TGTGCCAGCAGCGAAACGTCAGAGGGGAGTGGAAACACCATATATTTT. Translated, it gives CASSETSEGSGNTIYF. This chain joins TRBV6-1 and TRBJ1-3; D is possibly TRBD1 (5 bases). V was trimmed by 6 bases and J by 3 bases, leaving 18 bases between them. The germline gives CDR1 MNHNS, CDR2 SASEGT. The CDR3 loop spans 16 amino acids.

In regard to this clone: Other DNA sequences from this sample encode an identical CDR3 as well. The chain is built from TRBV9 and TRBJ2-1; D is undetermined. Germline V gene sequence: CDR1 SGDLS, CDR2 YYNGEE. CDR3 size: 13 residues. The V end was cut by 0 bases, the J end by 5 bases, with 6 bases between. The CDR3 DNA follows: TGTGCCAGCAGCGTAGGGCCCAACAATGAGCAGTTCTTC. Residues: CASSVGPNNEQFF.

CDR3 region: CASSRLYRGYEQYF. DNA of the CDR3: TGTGCCAGCAGCCGCCTGTACAGGGGGTACGAGCAGTACTTC. The chain uses TRBV5-8 and TRBJ2-7; TRBD1 agrees at 8 bases. Per germline, CDR1 SGHTS and CDR2 YDEGEE. There are 14 residues in the CDR3. Trimming cost V 4 bases and J 4 bases; bases outside gene matches: 7. Full variable domain (remainder filled in from reference TRBV5-8 and TRBJ2-7): EAGVTQSPTHLIKTRGQQATLRCSPISGHTSVYWYQQALGLGLQFLLWYDEGEERNRGNFPPRFSGRQFPNYSSELNVNALELEDSALYLCASSRLYRGYEQYFGPGTRLTVT.

The gene calls are TRBV11-2 and TRBJ2-7; D may be TRBD1 (5 bases). This CDR3 has 17 amino acids. Germline V gene data show CDR1 as SGHAT and CDR2 as FQNNGV. The germline V and J ends were trimmed by 4 bases and 1 base, with 20 bases remaining between them. CDR3 DNA sequence: TGTGCCAGCAGCTCAGGGCGCGCCGTCCGGACGTCCTACGAGCAGTACTTC. This sequence encodes CASSSGRAVRTSYEQYF. Full variable domain (rest looked up from reference TRBV11-2 and TRBJ2-7): EAGVAQSPRYKIIEKRQSVAFWCNPISGHATLYWYQQILGQGPKLLIQFQNNGVVDDSQLPKDRFSAERLKGVDSTLKIQPAKLEDSAVYLCASSSGRAVRTSYEQYFGPGTRLTVT.